These T cell receptor beta chains were read from a single sample in a study of T cell responses to AZD1222 COVID-19 vaccine. The data were produced by immunoSEQ multiplex PCR, yet TCRdb's version contains in-frame clones alone and is incomplete. The sample carries around 70,000 clones, 88% recorded once. The sequences come from peripheral blood, collected 28 days after the second dose of the MenACWY control vaccine. These receptors were taken from an adult who received the MenACWY meningococcal vaccine as a control. CDR3s include the opening cysteine and the closing phenylalanine or tryptophan. A D gene is named only where the DNA matches it firmly. Size values are once, few and many counts, or a class for expanded clones, and some rows have none.

NA	NA	TRBV6-5	TRBJ1-1	TGTGCCAGCAGTCCCGCCAGCTCAGTGAACACTGAAGCTTTCTTT	CASSPASSVNTEAFF
NA	NA	TRBV27	TRBJ1-1	TGTGCCAGCAGAGGCAGGGGCACTGAAGCTTTCTTT	CASRGRGTEAFF
NA	TRBD1	TRBV28	TRBJ2-5	TGTGCCAGCAAGACAGGGGGCGTGGAGACCCAGTACTTC	CASKTGGVETQYF
NA	NA	TRBV11-2	TRBJ1-2	TGTGCCAGCAGCTTAGAATCGGGGGACTATGGCTACACCTTC	CASSLESGDYGYTF
NA	TRBD1	TRBV5-1	TRBJ2-7	TGCGCCAGCAGCTCAGGACAGGTCTGGCACGAGCAGTACTTC	CASSSGQVWHEQYF
NA	NA	TRBV7-2	TRBJ1-5	TGTGCCAGCAGTCGAGGCGGTCAGCCCCAGCATTTT	CASSRGGQPQHF
NA	NA	TRBV5-8	TRBJ1-5	TGTGCCAGCAGCTTGGGTCGGGACTCTCCCGGGCATTTT	CASSLGRDSPGHF
NA	NA	TRBV6-5	TRBJ1-2	TGTGCCAGCAGCGCACTAAGGGGACCAATTGATGGCTACACCTTC	CASSALRGPIDGYTF
NA	NA	TRBV5-4	TRBJ2-5	TGTGCCAGCAGCTCCCGGGACAAAGAGACCCAGTACTTC	CASSSRDKETQYF
NA	NA	TRBV28	TRBJ2-2	TGTGCCAGCAGTTTGGAAACTAGCAGGGGGGGGGAGCTGTTTTTT	CASSLETSRGGELFF
NA	TRBD1	TRBV3-1/TRBV3-2	TRBJ1-1	TGTGCCAGCAGCCAAGGGACAGGAATGAACACTGAAGCTTTCTTT	CASSQGTGMNTEAFF
NA	NA	TRBV6-5	TRBJ2-7	TGTGCCAGCTTACCAGGTCAGACCTACGAGCAGTACTTC	CASLPGQTYEQYF
NA	TRBD2	TRBV5-4	TRBJ2-7	TGTGCCAGCAGCTTGGGACTAGCGGTAGATTTCTCCTACGAGCAGTACTTC	CASSLGLAVDFSYEQYF
NA	NA	TRBV6-2/TRBV6-3	TRBJ2-7	TGTGCCAGCAGTTATGAATCGGGGGACCTCTACGAGCAGTACTTC	CASSYESGDLYEQYF
NA	NA	TRBV6-1	TRBJ1-6	TGTGCCAGCAGTCCAGGGAATAATTCACCCCTCCACTTT	CASSPGNNSPLHF
once	TRBD1	TRBV10-3	TRBJ2-2	TGTGCCATCAGCGGAGACAGGGCCACCGGGGAGCTGTTTTTT	CAISGDRATGELFF